The 6 T cell receptor beta chains below come from one sample, sequenced in a study of T cells in Graves' hyperthyroidism and ophthalmopathy. The source material, RNA transcripts, was used to amplify TCR beta CDR3 regions. The HTBI primer set was used in a first-round RT-PCR of the TCR CDR3. MiXCR was run by TCRdb on the multiplex PCR reads, yielding one entry per CDR3 protein. There are around 620,000 distinct CDR3 sequences in the sample; approximately 44% occur only once, and 15% to 20% lies in the top ten. The source material was peripheral blood or thyroid tissue (not recorded which). All receptors derive from an adult woman with Graves' disease, either hyperthyroidism or ophthalmopathy (not recorded which).

V and J are TRBV10-3 and TRBJ2-5; 9 positions agree with TRBD2. This CDR3 comprises 18 residues. The V gene's germline CDR1 is ENHRY and CDR2 SYGVKD. V lost 5 bases to trimming and J lost 4 bases; unmatched junction nucleotides: 17. CDR3: CAISPESTIAGVVETQYF. The CDR3 DNA sequence: TGTGCCATCAGTCCTGAGTCGACAATAGCGGGAGTGGTAGAGACCCAGTACTTC.

Many counts were recorded for this clonotype. V is TRBV19 and J is TRBJ1-1, with a possible D match to TRBD1 (5 bases). CDR3 length: 12 residues. Germline V gene sequence: CDR1 LNHDA, CDR2 SQIVND (reference sequence). Trimming cost V 9 bases and J 6 bases, with 14 bases left between them. The CDR3 nucleotides read TGTGCCAGCGCACGGGACTGGGCTGAAGCTTTCTTT. Translating it yields CASARDWAEAFF.

The chain has TRBV20-1 and TRBJ1-5; D not certain. Germline V lookup: CDR1 DFQATT, CDR2 SNEGSKA (reference sequence). The CDR3 contains 12 residues. Between the trimmed V and J ends, which lost 3 bases and 4 bases, there was a span of 7 bases. The CDR3 DNA sequence: TGCAGTGCTAGCTCCAGAAATCAGCCCCAGCATTTT. It specifies CSASSRNQPQHF.

For this clonotype: Possible read error: a much larger clone is one base away. The chain uses TRBV20-1 and TRBJ2-7; TRBD2 agrees at 9 bases. The CDR3 extends over 13 amino acids. Germline V lookup: CDR1 DFQATT, CDR2 SNEGSKA (reference sequence). Losses at the gene ends were 1 base for V and 4 bases for J; bases not matched to a gene: 2. The DNA for the CDR3 is TGCAGTGCTAGAGGTCTAGCGGGATACGAGCAGTACTTC. Translated: CSARGLAGYEQYF.

The chain employs TRBV20-1 and TRBJ2-7; 7 nucleotides agree with TRBD2. The junction had 11 bases not matched to a gene; V was cut back by 5 bases and J by 1 base. The germline CDR1 and CDR2 sequences are DFQATT and SNEGSKA (reference sequence). The CDR3 has 15 residues. The DNA of the CDR3 is TGCAGTGCTTTTAAGACTAGCCGACTTTCCTACGAGCAGTACTTC. Its protein is CSAFKTSRLSYEQYF.

The CDR3 loop is CASRLSGQGSGELFF. CDR3 nucleotides: TGCGCCAGCAGACTATCGGGACAGGGATCCGGGGAGCTGTTTTTT. This chain uses TRBV4-1 with TRBJ2-2, with TRBD1 matching over 9 bases. Unmatched junction bases numbered 8, after V lost 6 bases and J lost 6 bases. Germline values: CDR1 MGHRA, CDR2 YSYEKL. The CDR3 runs 15 residues.